Listed here are 30 T cell receptor beta chains from one sample, sequenced in a study of cytomegalovirus exposure and HLA in healthy donors. In the PCR, 60 Vbeta and 13 Jbeta primers were used. The method was immunoSEQ multiplex PCR; TCRdb's version includes in-frame clones alone and lacks a portion of them. Among approximately 100,000 clones, about 70% were seen once, and the ten largest hold 2.6%. The sample comprised PBMCs. Receptor source: a man between 50 and 59 years old in good health and CMV-seropositive.

The V call is TRBV4-1, the J call TRBJ2-7, with 8 bases identical to TRBD2. CDR1 is MGHRA, CDR2 YSYEKL, per germline. The CDR3 has 15 amino acids. The junction had 6 bases not matched to a gene; V was cut back by 4 bases and J by 1 base. This chain's CDR3 is CASSRVSGGSYEQYF. For the CDR3, the DNA is TGCGCCAGCAGCCGGGTAAGCGGGGGTTCCTACGAGCAGTACTTC.

The V gene is TRBV30, the J gene TRBJ1-1; D is perhaps TRBD1 (6 bases). CDR1 is GTSNPN, CDR2 SVGIG, per germline (reference sequence). The CDR3 sequence is 13 residues long. Trimming pared 3 bases from V and 6 bases from J, leaving 14 bases between. In nucleotides, the CDR3 is TGTGCCTGGAGCATAGGGGGAAATTCTGAAGCTTTCTTT. Protein: CAWSIGGNSEAFF.

The chain uses TRBV7-9 and TRBJ2-3; D unclear. The CDR3 spans 12 residues. V dropped 4 bases and J dropped 3 bases, with 5 bases sitting between them. Germline CDR1 SEHNR, CDR2 FQNEAQ (reference sequence). CDR3 coding DNA: TGTGCCAGCAGCTCAGGTACAGATACGCAGTATTTT. It codes for CASSSGTDTQYF.

The chain joins TRBV5-1 to TRBJ2-5, with D maybe TRBD2 (6 bases). Germline V lookup: CDR1 SGHRS, CDR2 YFSETQ. The CDR3 totals 15 residues. The germline V and J ends were trimmed by 1 base and 5 bases, with 15 bases remaining between them. Written as DNA, the CDR3 is TGCGCCAGCAGCTTGCAACATGGGGGGAGCGAGACCCAGTACTTC. This translates into CASSLQHGGSETQYF.

V is TRBV19 and J is TRBJ2-5; TRBD1 aligns across 7 bases. This CDR3 region has 14 residues. Unmatched junction bases numbered 5, after V lost 3 bases and J lost 4 bases. The V gene's germline CDR1 is LNHDA and CDR2 SQIVND (reference sequence). The CDR3 reads CASSIQDRPETQYF. The CDR3 coding sequence is TGTGCCAGTAGTATTCAGGACAGGCCAGAGACCCAGTACTTC.

The genes are TRBV2 and TRBJ1-4; D is unresolved. From germline, CDR1 is SNHLY and CDR2 FYNNEI. Deletions cut 7 bases from V and 0 bases from J, with 12 bases between. CDR3 length: 15 amino acids. CDR3 coding DNA: TGTGCCAGCAAGGTTCGGCTAGCAACTAATGAAAAACTGTTTTTT. Translated: CASKVRLATNEKLFF.

V and J are TRBV18 and TRBJ1-2; TRBD1 agrees at 8 bases. Trimming cost V 4 bases and J 7 bases; bases outside gene matches: 14. The CDR3 consists of 16 residues. Germline assignment: CDR1 KGHSH and CDR2 LQKENI. CDR3 amino acids: CASSLSSAGGAGGYTF. CDR3 nucleotides: TGTGCCAGCTCACTTTCGTCGGCAGGGGGCGCAGGTGGCTACACCTTC.

This chain links TRBV4-1 with TRBJ1-6, with 7 bases identical to TRBD1. V lost 1 base to trimming and J lost 8 bases; unmatched junction nucleotides: 2. The CDR3 has 14 residues. The germline CDR1 and CDR2 sequences are MGHRA and YSYEKL. CDR3 sequence reads: CASSQGDSYSPLHF. The CDR3 DNA sequence: TGCGCCAGCAGCCAAGGGGACAGCTATTCACCCCTCCACTTT.

The chain employs TRBV5-5 and TRBJ1-2; no clear D. Germline CDR1 and CDR2: SGHKS and YYEKEE (reference sequence). This CDR3 comprises 13 residues. V dropped 0 bases and J dropped 0 bases, with 3 bases sitting between them. Written as DNA, the CDR3 is TGTGCCAGCAGCTTGGGGCCTAACTATGGCTACACCTTC. This sequence encodes CASSLGPNYGYTF.

This chain's CDR3 is CASSSGREGEKLFF. The CDR3 DNA sequence: TGCGCCAGCAGCTCCGGACGGGAAGGTGAAAAACTGTTTTTT. The V and J genes are TRBV5-1 and TRBJ1-4; no firm D call. This CDR3 is 14 amino acids long. Germline CDR1 SGHRS, CDR2 YFSETQ. Trimming shortened V by 3 bases and J by 7 bases, and 13 bases separated the two germline ends.

This sequence joins TRBV6-4 and TRBJ2-1; TRBD2 matches at 12 bases. The CDR3 sequence is 15 residues long. The V and J ends lost 3 bases and 6 bases, in that order; junction bases with no gene match: 3. In germline, CDR1 is MRHNA, CDR2 SNTAGT. For the CDR3, the DNA is TGTGCCAGCAGTGAATCGACTAGCGGGGGCAATGAGCAGTTCTTC. It encodes CASSESTSGGNEQFF.

This clone has only a few counts. The chain uses TRBV18 and TRBJ2-4; TRBD2 agrees at 7 bases. This CDR3 contains 19 residues. The ends lost 3 bases at V and 1 base at J; junction bases unmatched: 15. Germline CDR1 KGHSH, CDR2 LQKENI. CDR3 sequence: CASSPLAKRDWRAKNIQYF. CDR3 DNA sequence: TGTGCCAGCTCACCGTTAGCTAAGCGGGATTGGCGCGCCAAAAACATTCAGTACTTC.

The chain carries TRBV19 and TRBJ2-3; the D gene is possibly TRBD1 (6 bases). CDR3 length equals 13 residues. The V and J ends lost 8 bases and 4 bases respectively, with 13 bases between them. Germline CDR1 reads LNHDA; CDR2 reads SQIVND (reference sequence). CDR3: CASGGRQADTQYF. The CDR3 DNA reads as TGTGCCAGTGGGGGCCGTCAGGCAGATACGCAGTATTTT.

The chain recombines TRBV5-1 with TRBJ1-5; the match to TRBD1 covers 9 bases. The CDR3 totals 15 residues. The V and J ends lost 4 bases and 5 bases, in that order; junction bases with no gene match: 7. CDR1 is SGHRS and CDR2 is YFSETQ in the germline V gene. The CDR3 here is CASSPGGQGHQPQHF. The CDR3 region has the DNA TGCGCCAGCAGCCCCGGAGGACAGGGGCATCAGCCCCAGCATTTT.

The chain recombines TRBV2 with TRBJ2-7, with a weak D call TRBD2 (6 bases). The CDR3 sequence is 15 residues long. V was cut by 7 bases and J by 9 bases, with 25 bases left in between. CDR1 is SNHLY and CDR2 is FYNNEI in the germline V gene. CDR3 nucleotide sequence: TGTGCCAGCAAGAATAAGGGGACTCCTACTCTTCCGCAGTACTTC. Amino acid sequence: CASKNKGTPTLPQYF.

The chain uses TRBV4-1 and TRBJ1-4; 7 bases map to TRBD1. Germline-derived CDR1 and CDR2 are MGHRA and YSYEKL. The CDR3 totals 18 residues. V lost 0 bases to trimming and J lost 0 bases; unmatched junction nucleotides: 7. This CDR3 reads CASSQDRWGTATNEKLFF. In nucleotides, the CDR3 is TGCGCCAGCAGCCAAGATCGCTGGGGGACAGCAACTAATGAAAAACTGTTTTTT.

The genes are TRBV10-3 and TRBJ1-1, with TRBD1 as a possible D gene (6 bases). CDR3 size: 13 residues. Germline CDR1 and CDR2: ENHRY and SYGVKD. Trimming stripped 6 bases from V and 4 bases from J, with 12 bases between. The chain's CDR3 is CAIRSPDSTEAFF. CDR3 sequence (DNA): TGTGCCATCAGGTCTCCGGACAGCACTGAAGCTTTCTTT.

The gene calls are TRBV5-4 and TRBJ1-1, with TRBD1 matching over 8 bases. Germline trimming cut 0 bases from V and 5 bases from J; bases unmatched to any gene: 6. This CDR3 spans 15 amino acids. CDR1 SGHNT and CDR2 YYREEE come from the germline V gene (reference sequence). CDR3 sequence reads: CASSLDPDRDTEAFF. The CDR3 DNA sequence: TGTGCCAGCAGCTTGGACCCGGACAGGGATACTGAAGCTTTCTTT. The whole variable domain, filled in from reference TRBV5-4 and TRBJ1-1, reads ETGVTQSPTHLIKTRGQQVTLRCSSQSGHNTVSWYQQALGQGPQFIFQYYREEENGRGNFPPRFSGLQFPNYSSELNVNALELDDSALYLCASSLDPDRDTEAFFGQGTRLTVV.

V usage is TRBV11-2 and J usage is TRBJ1-2, with TRBD1 matching over 8 bases. With 2 bases clipped from V and 2 bases from J, the junction kept 13 bases outside the gene matches. The CDR3 runs to 18 residues. Germline assignment: CDR1 SGHAT and CDR2 FQNNGV. The CDR3 reads CASSLFRQGAPSNYGYTF. CDR3 nucleotides: TGTGCCAGCAGCTTATTTCGTCAGGGGGCACCTTCCAACTATGGCTACACCTTC.

This clone was recorded only once. V gene TRBV5-5 combines with J gene TRBJ1-5, with TRBD1 matching over 9 bases. Losses at the gene ends were 4 bases for V and 2 bases for J; bases not matched to a gene: 7. The length of the CDR3 is 16 residues. Germline CDR1 SGHKS, CDR2 YYEKEE (reference sequence). The CDR3 DNA sequence: TGTGCCAGCAGCGACGGGACAGGGTTCCGCAATCAGCCCCAGCATTTT. Residues: CASSDGTGFRNQPQHF.

The gene calls are TRBV11-2 and TRBJ1-6; 9 nucleotides line up with TRBD1. The CDR3 is 14 residues long. The germline V gene has CDR1 SGHAT and CDR2 FQNNGV. The V segment lost 4 bases and the J segment 10 bases; nucleotides outside the gene matches: 5. CDR3 in DNA: TGTGCCAGCAGCTCCGACAGGGGGTACTCACCCCTCCACTTT. As protein: CASSSDRGYSPLHF.

This chain joins TRBV2 and TRBJ2-1; TRBD2 might be the D (5 bases). Germline lookup yields CDR1 SNHLY and CDR2 FYNNEI. V gave up 8 bases and J gave up 7 bases, with 21 bases separating them. The CDR3 loop spans 15 amino acids. DNA for the CDR3: TGTGCCAGCGGGCCGACTACCCGGGCGGTTAATGAGCAGTTCTTC. Translated, it gives CASGPTTRAVNEQFF.

V is TRBV7-3 and J is TRBJ1-2, with D uncertain. The CDR3 has 16 amino acids. Germline V lookup: CDR1 SGHTA, CDR2 FQGTGA. V lost 4 bases to trimming and J lost 4 bases, with 19 bases between them. CDR3 DNA sequence: TGTGCCAGCAGCTCGGACGGGGAAAGGTCGTTCTATGGCTACACCTTC. Protein sequence: CASSSDGERSFYGYTF.

The chain recombines TRBV29-1 with TRBJ1-5; D is perhaps TRBD1 (5 bases). The V gene's germline CDR1 is SQVTM and CDR2 ANQGSEA. Trimming removed 8 bases at V and 6 bases at J, with 20 bases between. The CDR3 sequence is 14 residues long. CDR3 sequence: CSTGDSQKGQPQHF. CDR3 nucleotide sequence: TGCAGCACTGGGGACTCACAAAAGGGTCAGCCCCAGCATTTT.

There are a few counts of this clone. The V and J genes are TRBV11-2 and TRBJ2-1, with D possibly TRBD2 on 6 matching bases. The CDR3 has 14 residues. CDR1 SGHAT and CDR2 FQNNGV come from the germline V gene. V was trimmed by 1 base and J by 6 bases, leaving 10 bases between them. CDR3 in DNA: TGTGCCAGCAGCTTAGGGGTCGGGGGCAATGAGCAGTTCTTC. Its translation: CASSLGVGGNEQFF.

The genes are TRBV5-1 and TRBJ2-3; D perhaps matches TRBD1 (6 bases). Between the trimmed V and J ends, which lost 0 bases and 5 bases, there was a span of 10 bases. This CDR3 has 14 amino acids. Germline CDR1 reads SGHRS; CDR2 reads YFSETQ. For the CDR3, the DNA is TGCGCCAGCAGCTTGGGGTCAGGGGTAGATACGCAGTATTTT. Protein: CASSLGSGVDTQYF.

This clone was picked up many times. This chain uses TRBV6-1 with TRBJ1-2; D call uncertain. CDR3 size: 15 residues. Germline CDR1 and CDR2: MNHNS and SASEGT. Trimming left V 2 bases short and J 0 bases short, with 10 bases between. The CDR3 DNA follows: TGTGCCAGCAGTGAAATCGGGATTTCTAACTATGGCTACACCTTC. Translating it yields CASSEIGISNYGYTF.

V is TRBV7-6 and J is TRBJ2-3; 10 bases agree with TRBD2. Per germline, CDR1 SGHVS and CDR2 FNYEAQ. The J segment lost 0 bases and the V segment lost 5 bases, leaving 14 bases of the junction unmatched. The length of the CDR3 is 19 residues. DNA for the CDR3: TGTGCCAGCAGCCCAGTGGTAGCGGGGGGCCCAAAAAGCACAGATACGCAGTATTTT. Encoded protein: CASSPVVAGGPKSTDTQYF.

The V gene is TRBV2, the J gene TRBJ2-2; D is possibly TRBD2 (5 bases). Trimming took 5 bases from V and 5 from J, leaving 12 bases between them. Germline V gene sequence: CDR1 SNHLY, CDR2 FYNNEI. This CDR3 comprises 14 residues. The CDR3 coding sequence is TGTGCCAGCAGTCAACGGGGTTGGACCGGGGAGCTGTTTTTT. Its protein product is CASSQRGWTGELFF.

The rearrangement links TRBV15 to TRBJ2-5; D is perhaps TRBD2 (6 bases). The DNA end is a closer match to TRBJ2-7, so the J assignment may be wrong. The CDR3 loop spans 14 amino acids. Germline lookup yields CDR1 LNHNV and CDR2 YYDKDF (reference sequence). The CDR3 loop reads CATSRDAGPYEQYF. The CDR3 nucleotides are TGTGCCACCAGCAGAGACGCGGGACCCTACGAGCAGTACTTC.